This is a list of T cell receptor beta chains from one sample in a study of blood T cell repertoires in COVID-19. Data came from immunoSEQ multiplex PCR; TCRdb stores just in-frame clones and leaves some out. The repertoire has roughly 280,000 clones, 88% of them found once; the top ten carry about 3%. Sequences were obtained from PBMCs or T cells enriched from blood (not recorded which). The receptors come from a woman in her fifties or sixties who had recovered from COVID-19. Each CDR3 is given with its conserved first and last residue. D genes are given only for firm matches. Some rows mark clone size as missing; the rest say once, few, many or name a class of expanded clone.

CDR3nt,CDR3aa,j_gene,d_gene,len,abundance,v_gene
TGCGCCAGCAGCTTGGGACAGGGGGCTGGAAACACCATATATTTT,CASSLGQGAGNTIYF,TRBJ1-3,TRBD1,15,-,TRBV5-1
TGTGCCAGCAGCGGGACATGGTTGGGTGAGGGGAACGAGCAGTACTTC,CASSGTWLGEGNEQYF,TRBJ2-7,-,16,-,TRBV7-9
TGTGCCAGCAGTGGAAAGGACATGCTTAGGCGCTATGGCTACACCTTC,CASSGKDMLRRYGYTF,TRBJ1-2,-,16,-,TRBV28
TGTGCCAGCTCACCCCTGACGGGAAACACTGAAGCTTTCTTT,CASSPLTGNTEAFF,TRBJ1-1,-,14,-,TRBV18
TGCAGCGTTGGAGGCGAGAGGCAACTTAACTATGGCTACACCTTC,CSVGGERQLNYGYTF,TRBJ1-2,-,15,-,TRBV29-1
TGTGCCAGTAGTATAGTGGGTAGCGGGAGAAACACCGGGGAGCTGTTTTTT,CASSIVGSGRNTGELFF,TRBJ2-2,TRBD2,17,-,TRBV19
TGTGCCAGCAGCTCAGAACCCGGGACAGGCGCCTTCTCTCGAGAAAAACTGTTTTTT,CASSSEPGTGAFSREKLFF,TRBJ1-4,TRBD1,19,once,TRBV5-5
TGTGCCAGCAGCTCGGGACAGGGTCTGGAGACCCAGTACTTC,CASSSGQGLETQYF,TRBJ2-5,TRBD1,14,-,TRBV7-2
TGTGCCAGCTCGCTTGACAGTGGAGAGACCCAGTACTTC,CASSLDSGETQYF,TRBJ2-5,-,13,-,TRBV18
TGCGCCAGCAGCCCCGATGGGCGGGAGGGCGGAGATACGCAGTATTTT,CASSPDGREGGDTQYF,TRBJ2-3,TRBD2,16,-,TRBV5-1
TGTGCCAGCAGCCCCAAGACCCGCCTGGGGAGGGGCACAGATACGCAGTATTTT,CASSPKTRLGRGTDTQYF,TRBJ2-3,TRBD2,18,few,TRBV11-2
TGTGCCAGCAGTATGGGACAGGGTTCTGGCTACACCTTC,CASSMGQGSGYTF,TRBJ1-2,TRBD1,13,-,TRBV6-2/TRBV6-3
TGTGCCAGCAGCGTTAATGAAAAACTGTTTTTT,CASSVNEKLFF,TRBJ1-4,-,11,once,TRBV2
TGTGCCAGCAGCTTGGTAGCTAGCGGGAGGGCGGGCACAGATACGCAGTATTTT,CASSLVASGRAGTDTQYF,TRBJ2-3,TRBD2,18,-,TRBV5-5
TGTGCCACCAGTCAGGGCGGGGTTAGTGCAGATACGCAGTATTTT,CATSQGGVSADTQYF,TRBJ2-3,-,15,-,TRBV24-1
TGTGCCAGCAGCTTAGAGGACAGGGGAGATCAGCCCCAGCATTTT,CASSLEDRGDQPQHF,TRBJ1-5,TRBD1,15,-,TRBV7-4
TGTGCCTGCTACAGGGGAAACACCATATATTTT,CACYRGNTIYF,TRBJ1-3,-,11,-,TRBV30
TGCGCCAGCAGTGCTACAGACAGCCGCTATGGCTACACCTTC,CASSATDSRYGYTF,TRBJ1-2,-,14,-,TRBV5-1
TGTGCCAGCAGCGGAACCGGGACTAGTGAAACCGGGGAGCTGTTTTTT,CASSGTGTSETGELFF,TRBJ2-2,TRBD2,16,-,TRBV7-3
TGTGCCAGCAGTTTACAGGGGCCAGGGACCCAGTACTTC,CASSLQGPGTQYF,TRBJ2-5,-,13,-,TRBV28
TGTGCCAGCAGCTTAGCGGCAGCAACTAATGAAAAACTGTTTTTT,CASSLAAATNEKLFF,TRBJ1-4,-,15,-,TRBV7-9
TGTGCCAGTAGTATGGGGGGGGTTAGCAATCAGCCCCAGCATTTT,CASSMGGVSNQPQHF,TRBJ1-5,-,15,-,TRBV19
TGTGCCATCTCTGGCGGGGGAGCCGGGGACTATGGCTACACCTTC,CAISGGGAGDYGYTF,TRBJ1-2,-,15,-,TRBV28
TGTGCCAGCAGCTTTGGGGGGACTCAAGAGACCCAGTACTTC,CASSFGGTQETQYF,TRBJ2-5,-,14,-,TRBV7-3
TGTGCCAGCAGCGTAGGCCGCAGGTTCACCGGGGAGCTGTTTTTT,CASSVGRRFTGELFF,TRBJ2-2,-,15,-,TRBV9
TGTGCCAGCTCACCTAGCGACAGGGTTTTGACTGAAGCTTTCTTT,CASSPSDRVLTEAFF,TRBJ1-1,TRBD1,15,-,TRBV18
TGCGCCAGCAGCCGAGAGACAGTGAACACCGGGGAGCTGTTTTTT,CASSRETVNTGELFF,TRBJ2-2,-,15,-,TRBV5-1
TGTGCCAGCTCGAGGAAAACAGGGAAGGACTATGGCTACACCTTC,CASSRKTGKDYGYTF,TRBJ1-2,-,15,few,TRBV19
TGCGCCAGCAGCTCAATATTAGCGGGAGTCGGGAATGAGCAGTTCTTC,CASSSILAGVGNEQFF,TRBJ2-1,TRBD2,16,-,TRBV5-1
TGTGCCAGCAGCCCGTGGACACCGAACACTGAAGCTTTCTTT,CASSPWTPNTEAFF,TRBJ1-1,-,14,-,TRBV27
TGTGCCAGCAGCGCGCTAGCGGGGTACAATGAGCAGTTCTTC,CASSALAGYNEQFF,TRBJ2-1,TRBD2,14,-,TRBV7-9
TGTGCCTGGAGTGCGGCAGGGGGCGACTATGGCTACACCTTC,CAWSAAGGDYGYTF,TRBJ1-2,TRBD1,14,-,TRBV30
TGTGCCAGCAGCTTCCAGGGGGGTGCTAACTATGGCTACACCTTC,CASSFQGGANYGYTF,TRBJ1-2,TRBD1,15,-,TRBV7-3
TGTGCCAGCAGCCCCAGGGAGGGTTGGGCGGATGAGCAGTTCTTC,CASSPREGWADEQFF,TRBJ2-1,TRBD2,15,-,TRBV9
TGTGCCAGCAGCTTAGCTAGCGGGAATCCCCCCTACAATGAGCAGTTCTTC,CASSLASGNPPYNEQFF,TRBJ2-1,TRBD2,17,-,TRBV7-2
TGTGCCTGGAGCGGGGTTCGCTCACCCCTCCACTTT,CAWSGVRSPLHF,TRBJ1-6,-,12,-,TRBV30
TGTGCCAGCAGCCCAGACAACTCTGGAAACACCATATATTTT,CASSPDNSGNTIYF,TRBJ1-3,-,14,-,TRBV7-2
TGTGCCAGCAGCGTAGGGGACATGAGCTCCTACGAGCAGTACTTC,CASSVGDMSSYEQYF,TRBJ2-7,-,15,-,TRBV9
TGTGCCAGCAGCCAAGGACTAGCGGGAGGGCGAGGTTACGAGCAGTACTTC,CASSQGLAGGRGYEQYF,TRBJ2-7,TRBD2,17,-,TRBV7-2
TGCGCCAGCAGCCAAGGACAGGGCAAGTCAGATACGCAGTATTTT,CASSQGQGKSDTQYF,TRBJ2-3,TRBD1,15,-,TRBV4-3
TGTGCCAGCAGGGCTAGCGGGAGCTACAATGAGCAGTTCTTC,CASRASGSYNEQFF,TRBJ2-1,TRBD2,14,-,TRBV28
TGTGCTAGTGGTCCAGGGACAGAGAACACTGAAGCTTTCTTT,CASGPGTENTEAFF,TRBJ1-1,TRBD1,14,-,TRBV12-5
TGTGCCAGCAGCTTAAAAGGTAGCGAGAACACTGAAGCTTTCTTT,CASSLKGSENTEAFF,TRBJ1-1,-,15,-,TRBV7-3
TGTGCCAGCAGTTCCAGACAGGTCCCACACTTC,CASSSRQVPHF,TRBJ2-7,-,11,-,TRBV28
TGTGCCAGCGAAAACAGGGGGCGGAATGGCTACACCTTC,CASENRGRNGYTF,TRBJ1-2,TRBD1,13,few,TRBV28
TGCGCCAGCAGCCGGAAGGCTAGCGGGAGCTCCTACAATGAGCAGTTCTTC,CASSRKASGSSYNEQFF,TRBJ2-1,TRBD2,17,once,TRBV4-3
TGTGCCAGCATAAAGGGGGGGAGCTCCTACAATGAGCAGTTCTTC,CASIKGGSSYNEQFF,TRBJ2-1,-,15,few,TRBV28
TGTGCCAGCAGCCCCCAGGGGGGTTATGGCTACACCTTC,CASSPQGGYGYTF,TRBJ1-2,TRBD1,13,-,TRBV7-9
TGTGCCAGCAGCTTCCCGACAGGGGCTAATTCACCCCTCCACTTT,CASSFPTGANSPLHF,TRBJ1-6,TRBD1,15,-,TRBV5-5
TGTGCCAGCAGCTTACGGGGGGCTCTGTTGAATACCGGGGAGCTGTTTTTT,CASSLRGALLNTGELFF,TRBJ2-2,-,17,-,TRBV7-3
TGTGCCAGCAGCCCCTCCGCGGGGGCCTCCTACGAGCAGTACTTC,CASSPSAGASYEQYF,TRBJ2-7,-,15,-,TRBV3-1/TRBV3-2
TGTGCCAGCAGCTTAGATAGGGGAACTGGGGCCCAGCATTTT,CASSLDRGTGAQHF,TRBJ1-5,-,14,-,TRBV7-2
TGTGCCAGCAGTGAAGCGGCCCCAACTAAAGAAAAACTGTTTTTT,CASSEAAPTKEKLFF,TRBJ1-4,-,15,-,TRBV2
TGCGCCAGCAGCCTAGGACAGGGGAACACCGGGGAGCTGTTTTTT,CASSLGQGNTGELFF,TRBJ2-2,TRBD1,15,-,TRBV4-1